The entry below gives a single T cell receptor (beta chain) sequence along with its context. The sample belongs to a study of shared clonotypes between healthy human individuals. Germline V gene sequence: CDR1 LGHNA, CDR2 YSLEER. The CDR3 length is 18 residues. Trimming removed 0 bases from V and 6 bases from J; junction bases left unmatched: 11. Assay: immunoSEQ multiplex PCR; the TCRdb copy retains only in-frame clones and omits some. The sample holds about 2.4 million clones, roughly 93% seen once. Source material: naive CD4+ T cells from PBMCs. Subset meaning: CD45RA+ positively selected. The sequence was obtained from a man between 18 and 29 years old in good health. Some clones in this sample may be carry-over from other donors' samples. V usage is TRBV4-3 and J usage is TRBJ2-2; 9 nucleotides match TRBD2. The CDR3 coding sequence is TGCGCCAGCAGCCAAGAATATAGTGTAGCGGGAGCCGCCGGGGAGCTGTTTTTT. Its protein product is CASSQEYSVAGAAGELFF.